The clone carrying this T cell receptor beta chain has ten or more counts. Antigen: not known. This sample is part of a study of CD8 T cells in ankylosing spondylitis. Study results and caveats: Ankylosing spondylitis blood appeared to be characterized by a TCR beta motif of eight highly homologous variants.

Quantitative 5'-RACE with molecular barcodes produced the TCR beta libraries. TCRdb fed the 5' RACE reads into MiXCR, producing one record per CDR3 protein. The sample gives some 330,000 distinct CDR3 sequences, roughly 8% of which show up once; 13% to 15% is in the top ten. Per the germline V gene, CDR1 is SGHTA and CDR2 is FQGTGA. Trimming took 5 bases from V and 4 from J; bases not matched to a gene: 7. CDR3 size: 15 residues. The chain carries TRBV7-3 and TRBJ2-3; 9 positions match TRBD2. Sample: blood, either unsorted or a sorted T cell fraction (not recorded which). The sequence was obtained from a male donor with ankylosing spondylitis. The CDR3 DNA follows: TGTGCCAGCAGCGCCATACTAGCGGGTCCAGATACGCAGTATTTT. Translated: CASSAILAGPDTQYF.